The T cell receptor (beta chain) described here comes from a study of cytomegalovirus exposure and HLA in healthy donors. Study-wide results and limits: Reports state that TCR beta sequences accurately predicted most subjects' HLA-A and HLA-B alleles.

The CDR3 is made up of 12 amino acids. The V gene's germline CDR1 is LGHNT and CDR2 FRNRAP. The ends were cut back, 7 bases at V and 0 bases at J, with 6 bases in the middle. The PCR employed 60 Vbeta primers together with 13 Jbeta primers. Profiled with immunoSEQ multiplex PCR; TCRdb holds only in-frame clones, not every one. Found here are about 110,000 clones, approximately 79% of them singletons; the top ten hold 6.2%. Remarks on this clone: Its antigen is not known.

Sequenced input: PBMCs. This clonotype was sampled from a man under 40 in good health and CMV-seropositive. This chain uses TRBV12-5 with TRBJ1-2; D remains ambiguous. The CDR3 region has the DNA TGTGCTAGTGCCCTTTCTAACTATGGCTACACCTTC. Translation gives CASALSNYGYTF.